Listed here are 26 T cell receptor beta chains from one sample, sequenced in a study of blood T cell repertoires in COVID-19 (dated by TCRdb to about 2020). To prepare the library, the immunoSEQ multiplex PCR assay was applied. TCRdb stores this immuneACCESS table with in-frame sequences only. Part of the clones is absent; in the studies checked, under half of the shortfall reflects unresolved V genes, and no reason is known for the rest. Within this sample are roughly 80,000 clones, with about four fifths of them counted one time only. The ten largest clonotypes hold roughly 18% of the sample. Source material: peripheral blood. The receptors stem from an older woman with acute or convalescent COVID-19.

On this clone itself: Distinct nucleotide sequences in the sample also encode this CDR3. CDR3 nucleotides: TGTGCCAGCAGCTTAGCTCGGGGCAATGAGCAGTTCTTC. Translating gives CASSLARGNEQFF. The chain joins TRBV7-9 to TRBJ2-1; D is perhaps TRBD2 (5 bases). There are 13 residues in the CDR3. Looked up from germline, CDR1 is SEHNR and CDR2 is FQNEAQ (reference sequence). Trimming took 0 bases from V and 6 from J, leaving 6 bases between them.

The gene calls are TRBV30 and TRBJ1-6; 7 bases align to TRBD1. This CDR3 spans 13 amino acids. The germline gives CDR1 GTSNPN, CDR2 SVGIG (reference sequence). V was pared by 5 bases and J by 7 bases, with 5 bases of the junction left unmatched. This chain's CDR3 is CAWGDSRNSPLHF. The DNA for the CDR3 is TGTGCCTGGGGGGACAGCCGAAATTCACCCCTCCACTTT.

The chain carries TRBV5-1 and TRBJ1-2; 10 bases map to TRBD1. After removal of 4 bases from V and 8 bases from J, the junction contained 5 bases not matched to a gene. The CDR3 loop spans 13 amino acids. Per germline, CDR1 SGHRS and CDR2 YFSETQ. CDR3 nucleotide sequence: TGCGCCAGCAGCAGAGGGACAGGGGAAGGCTACACCTTC. Translating gives CASSRGTGEGYTF.

The chain couples TRBV15 to TRBJ2-1, with 8 bases identical to TRBD1. This CDR3 has 15 residues. V was clipped by 7 bases and J by 0 bases; unmatched bases: 5. In germline, CDR1 is LNHNV, CDR2 YYDKDF (reference sequence). The CDR3 DNA reads TGTGCCACCACCAGGGGGCAGAGCTCCTACAATGAGCAGTTCTTC. Amino acid sequence: CATTRGQSSYNEQFF.

This clone was seen just once. The chain joins TRBV7-2 to TRBJ2-5, with D possibly matching TRBD1 (6 bases). V lost 5 bases and J lost 5, with 15 bases in between. Germline V CDR1 and CDR2: SGHTA, FQGNSA. The CDR3 length is 14 residues. In DNA, the CDR3 is TGTGCCAGCAGCCTACTGGGGCAGGGGGAGACCCAGTACTTC. This translates into CASSLLGQGETQYF. Variable domain in full (rest from reference TRBV7-2 and TRBJ2-5): GAGVSQSPSNKVTEKGKDVELRCDPISGHTALYWYRQSLGQGLEFLIYFQGNSAPDKSGLPSDRFSAERTGGSVSTLTIQRTQQEDSAVYLCASSLLGQGETQYFGPGTRLLVL.

V and J are TRBV5-1 and TRBJ2-2, with 7 nucleotides matching TRBD2. The germline gives CDR1 SGHRS, CDR2 YFSETQ. V trimming: 4 bases; J trimming: 8 bases; junction bases outside the gene matches: 5. This CDR3 comprises 13 residues. This chain's CDR3 is CASSLDGRGELFF. As DNA, the CDR3 is TGCGCCAGCAGCCTCGACGGGAGGGGGGAGCTGTTTTTT. Variable domain in full (rest from reference TRBV5-1 and TRBJ2-2): KAGVTQTPRYLIKTRGQQVTLSCSPISGHRSVSWYQQTPGQGLQFLFEYFSETQRNKGNFPGRFSGRQFSNSRSEMNVSTLELGDSALYLCASSLDGRGELFFGEGSRLTVL.

This clone was counted once. The V call is TRBV6-2 or TRBV6-3, the J call TRBJ1-1; 7 bases align to TRBD1. The CDR3 is 13 amino acids. Germline V gives CDR1 MNHEY, CDR2 SVGEGT. V shed 4 bases and J 8 bases; nucleotides not matched to a gene: 7. CDR3 in amino acids: CASSSTGQREAFF. The CDR3 DNA is TGTGCCAGCAGTTCCACGGGACAGCGGGAAGCTTTCTTT.

This chain joins TRBV18 and TRBJ2-2; D perhaps matches TRBD1 (5 bases). Germline CDR1 reads KGHSH; CDR2 reads LQKENI. CDR3 length: 15 residues. V lost 3 bases to trimming and J lost 8 bases, with 16 bases between them. In DNA form, the CDR3 reads TGTGCCAGCTCACCGGGTACAGGCTCTTTTGGGGAGCTGTTTTTT. This codes for CASSPGTGSFGELFF.

The CDR3 nucleotides read TGTGCCAGCAGCCGAATCGGGGGACAGGGGAGAAATGAGCAGTTCTTC. This sequence encodes CASSRIGGQGRNEQFF. This chain uses TRBV3-1 (or the pseudogene TRBV3-2) with TRBJ2-1; 10 nucleotides line up with TRBD1. The V and J ends lost 4 bases and 7 bases, in that order; junction bases with no gene match: 10. This CDR3 has 16 residues. Per the germline V gene, CDR1 is LGHDT and CDR2 is YNNKEL (reference sequence).

The genes are TRBV19 and TRBJ1-5; tentatively, D is TRBD1 (6 bases). Germline loops: CDR1 LNHDA, CDR2 SQIVND (reference sequence). The V end lost 7 bases, the J end lost 2 bases, and 18 bases lay between the germline ends. CDR3 length: 16 amino acids. The DNA for the CDR3 is TGTGCCAGTATCCCCCCAGGGGTAAGGGGCAATCAGCCCCAGCATTTT. Translation: CASIPPGVRGNQPQHF.

The genes are TRBV20-1 and TRBJ2-5; TRBD1 matches 7 bases. The CDR3 is 11 residues long. Losses at the gene ends were 4 bases for V and 7 bases for J; bases not matched to a gene: 3. Germline CDR1 DFQATT, CDR2 SNEGSKA (reference sequence). CDR3 in amino acids: CSANRGGTQYF. The CDR3 DNA follows: TGCAGTGCTAACAGGGGTGGGACCCAGTACTTC.

The rearrangement links TRBV10-2 to TRBJ2-5; 9 bases match TRBD1. Germline V gene sequence: CDR1 WSHSY, CDR2 SAAADI. V shed 9 bases, J shed 5 bases, and the junction held 4 bases outside the gene matches. The CDR3 is 12 residues long. The CDR3 sequence is CASTGGRETQYF. The DNA of the CDR3 is TGCGCCAGTACAGGGGGCCGGGAGACCCAGTACTTC.

The rearrangement uses TRBV14 and TRBJ2-3; possible D gene TRBD1, 5 bases. The CDR3 totals 14 residues. CDR1 is SGHDN, CDR2 FVKESK, per germline. The germline V and J ends were trimmed by 0 bases and 8 bases, with 12 bases remaining between them. In DNA form, the CDR3 reads TGTGCCAGCAGCCAAGAAACAGGACCCCCTACGCAGTATTTT. Translated: CASSQETGPPTQYF. The whole variable domain, remainder taken from reference TRBV14 and TRBJ2-3, is EAGVTQFPSHSVIEKGQTVTLRCDPISGHDNLYWYRRVMGKEIKFLLHFVKESKQDESGMPNNRFLAERTGGTYSTLKVQPAELEDSGVYFCASSQETGPPTQYFGPGTRLTVL.

J is TRBJ1-2 and V is TRBV6-5; maybe TRBD1 (6 bases). V lost 7 bases and J 3 bases, leaving 15 bases between the germline ends. This CDR3 region has 14 residues. Germline lookup yields CDR1 MNHEY and CDR2 SVGAGI. The CDR3 is CASTRDAGDYGYTF. DNA for the CDR3: TGTGCCAGCACCCGAGACGCAGGGGACTATGGCTACACCTTC.

The genes are TRBV6-4 and TRBJ2-1; 7 nucleotides line up with TRBD2. J was trimmed by 1 base and V by 5 bases; bases with no gene match: 5. The CDR3 covers 15 residues. Germline assignment: CDR1 MRHNA and CDR2 SNTAGT. In nucleotides, the CDR3 is TGTGCCAGCAGTCCGCAGGGAGGGTCCTACAATGAGCAGTTCTTC. Protein product: CASSPQGGSYNEQFF.

The chain recombines TRBV5-1 with TRBJ1-4, with 11 positions matching TRBD1. Germline assignment: CDR1 SGHRS and CDR2 YFSETQ. The V and J ends lost 0 bases and 8 bases, in that order; junction bases with no gene match: 9. The CDR3 is made up of 17 amino acids. CDR3 DNA: TGCGCCAGCAGCTTGGAAAGCCCCGGGACAGGGGGGGAAAAACTGTTTTTT. Protein: CASSLESPGTGGEKLFF. Variable domain in full (rest from reference TRBV5-1 and TRBJ1-4): KAGVTQTPRYLIKTRGQQVTLSCSPISGHRSVSWYQQTPGQGLQFLFEYFSETQRNKGNFPGRFSGRQFSNSRSEMNVSTLELGDSALYLCASSLESPGTGGEKLFFGSGTQLSVL.

The chain employs TRBV19 and TRBJ1-5; 9 nucleotides agree with TRBD1. Germline trimming cut 8 bases from V and 7 bases from J; bases unmatched to any gene: 12. The CDR3 consists of 15 residues. Germline lookup yields CDR1 LNHDA and CDR2 SQIVND (reference sequence). CDR3 amino acids: CASLSGTGLGQPQHF. The CDR3, as DNA: TGTGCCAGTCTTTCCGGGACAGGGTTGGGGCAGCCCCAGCATTTT.

The J gene is TRBJ1-5, the V gene TRBV2; D might be TRBD1 (6 bases). Between the trimmed V and J ends, which lost 3 bases and 0 bases, there was a span of 9 bases. The CDR3 extends over 15 amino acids. Germline loops: CDR1 SNHLY, CDR2 FYNNEI. The chain's CDR3 is CASSDRTDSNQPQHF. The CDR3, as DNA: TGTGCCAGCAGTGACAGGACAGATAGCAATCAGCCCCAGCATTTT.

The rearrangement links TRBV10-3 to TRBJ2-5; 7 nucleotides align to TRBD2. V gave up 8 bases and J gave up 3 bases; unmatched junction bases: 9. The germline gives CDR1 ENHRY, CDR2 SYGVKD. This CDR3 is 14 amino acids long. CDR3 region: CAISDWEGKETQYF. The DNA for the CDR3 is TGTGCCATCTCCGATTGGGAGGGAAAAGAGACCCAGTACTTC.

The chain has TRBV4-2 and TRBJ1-6; 7 bases align to TRBD1. Germline V gene data show CDR1 as LGHNA and CDR2 as YNFKEQ. This CDR3 is 14 amino acids long. V gave up 4 bases and J gave up 7 bases; unmatched junction bases: 4. The CDR3 nucleotides are TGTGCCAGCAGCCCCCCGGACAGGAATTCACCCCTCCACTTT. This translates into CASSPPDRNSPLHF.

CDR3 DNA: TGTGCTAGTGGTTTGGCGATCCGGGACAGCTCATACAATGAGCAGTTCTTC. This sequence encodes CASGLAIRDSSYNEQFF. The chain carries TRBV12-5 and TRBJ2-1, with 7 positions matching TRBD1. This CDR3 has 17 amino acids. The ends lost 1 base at V and 4 bases at J; junction bases unmatched: 10. Germline values: CDR1 LGHNT, CDR2 FRNRAP.

This chain joins TRBV14 and TRBJ2-5; 10 positions match TRBD2. This CDR3 contains 17 residues. Germline CDR1 is SGHDN and CDR2 is FVKESK. The trim removed 1 base at V and 5 bases at J, leaving 10 bases unmatched. CDR3 coding DNA: TGTGCCAGCAGCCAAGTTAGCGGGGGGTCCCCCTGGGAGACCCAGTACTTC. Amino acids: CASSQVSGGSPWETQYF.

V is TRBV19 and J is TRBJ2-2, with D possibly TRBD1 on 5 matching bases. V lost 7 bases and J 2 bases, leaving 14 bases between the germline ends. The CDR3 spans 15 residues. Germline V gene data show CDR1 as LNHDA and CDR2 as SQIVND (reference sequence). CDR3 sequence reads: CASTPDRVNTGELFF. For the CDR3, the DNA is TGTGCCAGTACCCCCGACAGAGTAAACACCGGGGAGCTGTTTTTT.

The rearrangement uses TRBV5-1 and TRBJ1-2; the match to TRBD1 covers 8 bases. This CDR3 comprises 16 residues. Germline CDR1 and CDR2: SGHRS and YFSETQ. V lost 4 bases to trimming and J lost 1 base; unmatched junction nucleotides: 9. The CDR3 DNA reads as TGCGCCAGCAGCCCTATACCGGGACAGGTTAACTATGGCTACACCTTC. Its translation is CASSPIPGQVNYGYTF.

The V call is TRBV6-6, the J call TRBJ1-5, with D maybe TRBD1 (6 bases). Germline V gene data show CDR1 as MNHNY and CDR2 as SVGAGI (reference sequence). This CDR3 is 13 amino acids long. Trimming took 8 bases from V and 6 from J, leaving 14 bases between them. CDR3 nucleotide sequence: TGTGCCAGCGGCCACAGGGAGGGTCAGCCCCAGCATTTT. Amino acids: CASGHREGQPQHF.

The chain uses TRBV24-1 and TRBJ1-2, with 7 nucleotides matching TRBD1. With V trimmed by 1 base and J by 3 bases, 16 bases remained unmatched. The CDR3 consists of 19 residues. Germline CDR1 is KGHDR and CDR2 is SFDVKD. The DNA of the CDR3 is TGTGCCACCAGTGATTTCGCGGCGGTACCGGGACAGTACCACTATGGCTACACCTTC. Translated, it gives CATSDFAAVPGQYHYGYTF.